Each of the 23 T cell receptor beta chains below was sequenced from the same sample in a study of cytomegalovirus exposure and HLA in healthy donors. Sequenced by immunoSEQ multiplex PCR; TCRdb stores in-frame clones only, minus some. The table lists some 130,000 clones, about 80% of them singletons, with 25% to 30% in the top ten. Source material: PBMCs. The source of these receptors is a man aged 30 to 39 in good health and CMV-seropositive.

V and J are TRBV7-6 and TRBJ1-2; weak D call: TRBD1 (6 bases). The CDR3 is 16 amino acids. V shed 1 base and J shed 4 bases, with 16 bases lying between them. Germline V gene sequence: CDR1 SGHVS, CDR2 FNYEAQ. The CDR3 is CASSLVPGGGPYGYTF. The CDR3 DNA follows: TGTGCCAGCAGCTTAGTCCCTGGCGGGGGGCCCTATGGCTACACCTTC.

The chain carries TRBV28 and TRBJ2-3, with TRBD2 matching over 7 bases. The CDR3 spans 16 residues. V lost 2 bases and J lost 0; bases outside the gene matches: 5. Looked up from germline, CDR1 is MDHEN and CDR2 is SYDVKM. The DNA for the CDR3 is TGTGCCAGCAGTTTAGGGCTAGCGGCTAGCACAGATACGCAGTATTTT. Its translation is CASSLGLAASTDTQYF.

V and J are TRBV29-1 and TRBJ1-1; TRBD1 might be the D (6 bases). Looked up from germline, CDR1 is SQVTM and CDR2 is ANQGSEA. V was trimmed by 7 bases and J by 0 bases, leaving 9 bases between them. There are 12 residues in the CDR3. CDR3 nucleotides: TGCAGCGGAAGGACAGTGAACACTGAAGCTTTCTTT. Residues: CSGRTVNTEAFF.

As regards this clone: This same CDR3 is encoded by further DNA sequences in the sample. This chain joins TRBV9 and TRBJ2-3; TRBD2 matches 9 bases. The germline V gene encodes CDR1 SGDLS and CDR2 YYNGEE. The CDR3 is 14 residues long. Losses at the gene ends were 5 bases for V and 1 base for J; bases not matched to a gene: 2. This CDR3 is CASSAGGGTDTQYF. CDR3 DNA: TGTGCCAGCAGTGCGGGGGGGGGCACAGATACGCAGTATTTT.

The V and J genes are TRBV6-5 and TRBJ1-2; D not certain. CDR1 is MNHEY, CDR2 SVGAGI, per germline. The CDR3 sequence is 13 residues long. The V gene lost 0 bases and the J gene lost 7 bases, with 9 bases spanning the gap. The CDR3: CASSYSKSGGYTF. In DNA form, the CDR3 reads TGTGCCAGCAGTTACTCGAAGAGTGGTGGCTACACCTTC.

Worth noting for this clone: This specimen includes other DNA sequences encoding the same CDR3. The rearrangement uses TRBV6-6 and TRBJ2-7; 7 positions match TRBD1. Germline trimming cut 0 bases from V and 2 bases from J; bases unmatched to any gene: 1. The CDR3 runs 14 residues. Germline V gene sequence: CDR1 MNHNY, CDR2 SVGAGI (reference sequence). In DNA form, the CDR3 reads TGTGCCAGCAGTTACTCACAGGGGACCTACGAGCAGTACTTC. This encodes CASSYSQGTYEQYF.

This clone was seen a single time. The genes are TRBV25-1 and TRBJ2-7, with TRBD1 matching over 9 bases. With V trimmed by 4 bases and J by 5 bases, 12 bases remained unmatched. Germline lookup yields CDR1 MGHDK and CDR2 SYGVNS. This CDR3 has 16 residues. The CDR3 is CASSGTAGTGSNEQYF. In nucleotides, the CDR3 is TGTGCCAGCAGTGGCACCGCCGGGACAGGGTCCAACGAGCAGTACTTC.

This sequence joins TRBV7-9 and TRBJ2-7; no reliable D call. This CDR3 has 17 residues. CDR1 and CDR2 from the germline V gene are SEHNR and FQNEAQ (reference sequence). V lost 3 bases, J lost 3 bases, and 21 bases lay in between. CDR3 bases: TGTGCCAGCAGCTTCCCTCCCCGATACCAGATCCTCTACGAGCAGTACTTC. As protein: CASSFPPRYQILYEQYF.

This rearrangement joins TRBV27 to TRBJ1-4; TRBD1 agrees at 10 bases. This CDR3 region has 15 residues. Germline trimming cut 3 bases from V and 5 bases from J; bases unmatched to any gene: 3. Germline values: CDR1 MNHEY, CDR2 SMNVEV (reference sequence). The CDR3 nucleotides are TGTGCCAGCAGTTTTACGGGACAGGGGAATGAAAAACTGTTTTTT. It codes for CASSFTGQGNEKLFF.

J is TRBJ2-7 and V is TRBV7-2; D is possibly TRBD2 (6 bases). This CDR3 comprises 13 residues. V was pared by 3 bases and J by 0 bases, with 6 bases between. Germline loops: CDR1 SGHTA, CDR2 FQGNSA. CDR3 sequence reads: CASSLRDSYEQYF. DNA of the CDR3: TGTGCCAGCAGCTTGCGGGACTCCTACGAGCAGTACTTC.

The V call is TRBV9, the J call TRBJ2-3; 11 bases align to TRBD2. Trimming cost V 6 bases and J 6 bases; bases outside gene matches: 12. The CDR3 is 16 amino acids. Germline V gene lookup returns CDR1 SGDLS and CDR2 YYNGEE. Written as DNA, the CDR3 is TGTGCCAGCACCCCCGCCATAGCGGGGGGGTCTGATACGCAGTATTTT. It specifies CASTPAIAGGSDTQYF.

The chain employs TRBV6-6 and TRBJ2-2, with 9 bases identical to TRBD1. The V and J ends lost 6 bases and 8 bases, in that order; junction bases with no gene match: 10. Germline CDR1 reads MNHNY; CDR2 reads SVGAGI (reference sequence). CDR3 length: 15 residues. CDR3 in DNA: TGTGCCAGCAGCACGGGCACAGGGGGCTTAGGGGAGCTGTTTTTT. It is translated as CASSTGTGGLGELFF.

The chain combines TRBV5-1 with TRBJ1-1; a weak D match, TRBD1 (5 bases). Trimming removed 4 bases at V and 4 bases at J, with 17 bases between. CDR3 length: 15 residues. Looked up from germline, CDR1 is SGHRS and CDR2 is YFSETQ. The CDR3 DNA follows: TGCGCCAGCAGCGTAGGGGCCGGGTTCGGCACTGAAGCTTTCTTT. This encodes CASSVGAGFGTEAFF.

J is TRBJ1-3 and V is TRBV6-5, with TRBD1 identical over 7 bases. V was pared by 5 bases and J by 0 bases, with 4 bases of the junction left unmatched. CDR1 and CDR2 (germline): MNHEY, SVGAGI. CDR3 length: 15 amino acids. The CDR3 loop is CASSRQGYSGNTIYF. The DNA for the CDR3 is TGTGCCAGCAGTCGACAGGGCTACTCTGGAAACACCATATATTTT.

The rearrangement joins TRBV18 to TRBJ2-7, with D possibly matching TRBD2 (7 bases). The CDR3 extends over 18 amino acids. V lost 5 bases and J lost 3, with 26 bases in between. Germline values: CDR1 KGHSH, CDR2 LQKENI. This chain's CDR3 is CASSFDPSRGGAGYEQYF. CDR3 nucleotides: TGTGCCAGCTCATTCGATCCTTCGAGGGGGGGGGCTGGCTACGAGCAGTACTTC.

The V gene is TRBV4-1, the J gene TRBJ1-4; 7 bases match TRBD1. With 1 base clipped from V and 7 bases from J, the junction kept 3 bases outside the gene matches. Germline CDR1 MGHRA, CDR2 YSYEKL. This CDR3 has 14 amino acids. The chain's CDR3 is CASSQGGGGEKLFF. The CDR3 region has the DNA TGCGCCAGCAGCCAAGGAGGGGGCGGTGAAAAACTGTTTTTT.

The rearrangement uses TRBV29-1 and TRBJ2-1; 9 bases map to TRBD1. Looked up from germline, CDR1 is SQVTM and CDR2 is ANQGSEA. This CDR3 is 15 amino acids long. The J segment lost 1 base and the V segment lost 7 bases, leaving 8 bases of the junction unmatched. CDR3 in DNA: TGCAGCGGGGACAGGGCTAAGGGGTCCTACAATGAGCAGTTCTTC. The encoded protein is CSGDRAKGSYNEQFF.

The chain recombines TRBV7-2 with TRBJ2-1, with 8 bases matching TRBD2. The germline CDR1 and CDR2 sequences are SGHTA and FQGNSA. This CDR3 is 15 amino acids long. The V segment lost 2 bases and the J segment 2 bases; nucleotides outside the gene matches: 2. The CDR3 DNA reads TGTGCCAGCAGCTTAAGCGGGAGCCCCTACAATGAGCAGTTCTTC. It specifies CASSLSGSPYNEQFF.

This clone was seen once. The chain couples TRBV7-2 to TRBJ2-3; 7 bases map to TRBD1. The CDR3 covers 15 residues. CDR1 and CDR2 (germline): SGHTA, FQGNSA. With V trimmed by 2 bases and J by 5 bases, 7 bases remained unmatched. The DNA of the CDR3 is TGTGCCAGCAGCTTAAATGGACAGGTCCTAGATACGCAGTATTTT. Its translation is CASSLNGQVLDTQYF. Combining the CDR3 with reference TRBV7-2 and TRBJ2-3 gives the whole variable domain GAGVSQSPSNKVTEKGKDVELRCDPISGHTALYWYRQSLGQGLEFLIYFQGNSAPDKSGLPSDRFSAERTGGSVSTLTIQRTQQEDSAVYLCASSLNGQVLDTQYFGPGTRLTVL.

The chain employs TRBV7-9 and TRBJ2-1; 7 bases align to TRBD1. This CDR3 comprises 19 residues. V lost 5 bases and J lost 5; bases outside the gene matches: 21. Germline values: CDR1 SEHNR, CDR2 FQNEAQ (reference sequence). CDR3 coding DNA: TGTGCCAGCAGCAGGCGTATGAGCCCCGGGCACAGGGGAGACAATGAGCAGTTCTTC. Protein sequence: CASSRRMSPGHRGDNEQFF.

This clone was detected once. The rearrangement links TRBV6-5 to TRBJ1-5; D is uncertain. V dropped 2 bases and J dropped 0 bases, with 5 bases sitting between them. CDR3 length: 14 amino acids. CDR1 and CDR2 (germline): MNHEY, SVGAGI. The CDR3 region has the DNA TGTGCCAGCAGTTACGGCCGTAGCAATCAGCCCCAGCATTTT. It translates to CASSYGRSNQPQHF.

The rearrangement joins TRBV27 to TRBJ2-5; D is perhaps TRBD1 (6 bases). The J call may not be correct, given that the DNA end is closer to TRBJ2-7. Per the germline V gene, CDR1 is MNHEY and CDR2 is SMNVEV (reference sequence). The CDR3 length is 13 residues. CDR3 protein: CASSLDSSYEQYF. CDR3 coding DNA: TGTGCCAGCAGTTTGGACAGCTCCTACGAGCAGTACTTC.

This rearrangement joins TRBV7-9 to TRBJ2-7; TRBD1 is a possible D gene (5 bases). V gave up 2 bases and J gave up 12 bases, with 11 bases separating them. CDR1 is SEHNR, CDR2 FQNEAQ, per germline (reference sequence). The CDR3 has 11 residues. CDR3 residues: CASSLIGVRYF. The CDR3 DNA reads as TGTGCCAGCAGCTTAATAGGGGTTCGGTACTTC.